The 21 T cell receptor beta chains in this list originate from one sample, sequenced in a study of blood T cells in healthy people across ages. With a J-beta primer mix and a sample-barcoded 5' primer, a second PCR ran about 7 to 12 cycles. TCRdb re-derived calls from the 5' RACE reads in MiXCR, one entry per CDR3 protein. The table records approximately 1,000,000 distinct CDR3 sequences, more than 30% of them present only once. Sequenced material: blood. The receptors were sampled from a man aged 18 to 30 in good health.

This chain uses TRBV9 with TRBJ1-1, with a possible D match to TRBD1 (5 bases). Germline-derived CDR1 and CDR2 are SGDLS and YYNGEE. Trimming stripped 3 bases from V and 1 base from J, with 13 bases between. The CDR3 is 15 residues long. Written as DNA, the CDR3 is TGTGCCAGCAGCGACTCGGGGGGTAGGAACACTGAAGCTTTCTTT. Encoded protein: CASSDSGGRNTEAFF.

The V and J genes are TRBV20-1 and TRBJ1-4; D unresolved. The CDR3 runs 14 residues. V lost 3 bases to trimming and J lost 1 base, with 9 bases between them. Germline loops: CDR1 DFQATT, CDR2 SNEGSKA (reference sequence). The CDR3 reads CSARVAGTNEKLFF. The CDR3 DNA sequence: TGCAGTGCTAGGGTGGCAGGAACTAATGAAAAACTGTTTTTT.

This clonotype appeared many times. The V gene is TRBV4-1, the J gene TRBJ1-2, with 7 positions matching TRBD1. This CDR3 region has 13 residues. The V gene end was trimmed by 2 bases and the J gene end by 4 bases; junction bases not matched to a gene: 1. CDR1 is MGHRA, CDR2 YSYEKL, per germline. The CDR3 is CASSQRDSYGYTF. The CDR3 DNA reads as TGCGCCAGCAGCCAACGGGACAGCTATGGCTACACCTTC.

The chain carries TRBV29-1 and TRBJ1-1; maybe TRBD1 (6 bases). Germline V gene lookup returns CDR1 SQVTM and CDR2 ANQGSEA. The CDR3 spans 14 residues. Trimming stripped 4 bases from V and 3 bases from J, with 15 bases between. As DNA, the CDR3 is TGCAGCGTTGGGGCCAGGGGTGTGGACACTGAAGCTTTCTTT. Translating gives CSVGARGVDTEAFF.

The chain carries TRBV20-1 and TRBJ1-5; possible D gene TRBD1, 6 bases. This CDR3 is built from 14 residues. CDR1 and CDR2 (germline): DFQATT, SNEGSKA (reference sequence). Trimming took 2 bases from V and 6 from J, leaving 14 bases between them. CDR3 protein: CSARPTGGSQPQHF. CDR3 nucleotides: TGCAGTGCTAGACCGACGGGGGGCAGTCAGCCCCAGCATTTT.

In this sample, this clonotype turned up a few times. The chain uses TRBV20-1 and TRBJ2-1; tentative D call: TRBD1 (6 bases). CDR1 is DFQATT and CDR2 is SNEGSKA in the germline V gene (reference sequence). There are 15 residues in the CDR3. The ends were cut back, 3 bases at V and 2 bases at J, with 14 bases in the middle. The CDR3: CSASGQSIAYNEQFF. The CDR3, as DNA: TGCAGTGCTAGTGGACAGTCTATAGCCTACAATGAGCAGTTCTTC.

This chain links TRBV5-1 with TRBJ2-4, with D perhaps TRBD1 or TRBD2 (5 bases each). Trimming removed 0 bases from V and 13 bases from J, with 20 bases in between. The CDR3 has 15 residues. Germline V gives CDR1 SGHRS, CDR2 YFSETQ. The CDR3 spells CASSLVDRGYNEQYF. The DNA of the CDR3 is TGCGCCAGCAGCTTGGTAGATCGGGGCTACAATGAGCAGTACTTC.

V is TRBV18 and J is TRBJ2-5, with unresolved D. The CDR3 sequence is 14 residues long. V dropped 10 bases and J dropped 1 base, with 16 bases sitting between them. The germline V gene encodes CDR1 KGHSH and CDR2 LQKENI. CDR3 region: CANSPDNLQETQYF. CDR3 nucleotides: TGTGCCAACTCCCCCGACAATCTCCAAGAGACCCAGTACTTC.

This clonotype has just a few counts. J is TRBJ1-1 and V is TRBV12-3 or TRBV12-4; TRBD1 is a possible D gene (5 bases). The CDR3 spans 13 residues. V lost 7 bases and J 3 bases, leaving 12 bases between the germline ends. The CDR3 sequence is CASTVGEYTEAFF. The CDR3, as DNA: TGTGCCAGCACTGTGGGGGAATACACTGAAGCTTTCTTT.

This chain joins TRBV20-1 and TRBJ2-4; D ambiguous. The CDR3 runs to 14 residues. The germline V gene has CDR1 DFQATT and CDR2 SNEGSKA (reference sequence). V lost 1 base and J lost 1, with 8 bases in between. CDR3 nucleotide sequence: TGCAGTGCTAGAGGACACCTGGCCAAAAACATTCAGTACTTC. It is translated as CSARGHLAKNIQYF.

The chain couples TRBV12-3 or TRBV12-4 to TRBJ2-1, with D possibly matching TRBD1 (6 bases). V lost 5 bases to trimming and J lost 4 bases, with 12 bases between them. This CDR3 has 14 amino acids. The DNA of the CDR3 is TGTGCCAGCAGTCCAGGGACAATGTACAATGAGCAGTTCTTC. Amino acid sequence: CASSPGTMYNEQFF.

The chain couples TRBV12-3 or TRBV12-4 to TRBJ2-4; D is possibly TRBD1 or TRBD2 (6 bases each). V gave up 3 bases and J gave up 3 bases, with 15 bases separating them. CDR3 length equals 16 residues. The CDR3 DNA follows: TGTGCCAGCAGTTTCTGGGGGGCTGAAGGCAAAAACATTCAGTACTTC. It translates to CASSFWGAEGKNIQYF.

This CDR3 reads CASSLGPGDGTDTQYF. The DNA of the CDR3 is TGTGCCAGCAGCTTAGGGCCAGGGGATGGCACAGATACGCAGTATTTT. The chain employs TRBV7-9 and TRBJ2-3; D is possibly TRBD1 (6 bases). There are 16 residues in the CDR3. Germline V gene data show CDR1 as SEHNR and CDR2 as FQNEAQ (reference sequence). Trimming removed 1 base from V and 1 base from J, with 12 bases in between.

The chain couples TRBV20-1 to TRBJ1-5, with a weak D call TRBD1 (6 bases). The CDR3 totals 13 residues. Looked up from germline, CDR1 is DFQATT and CDR2 is SNEGSKA (reference sequence). Trimming shortened V by 2 bases and J by 5 bases, and 10 bases separated the two germline ends. CDR3 coding DNA: TGCAGTGCTAGAAGCCAGGGGTATCAGCCCCAGCATTTT. Amino acid sequence: CSARSQGYQPQHF.

The genes are TRBV9 and TRBJ2-3; TRBD2 matches 9 bases. The V segment lost 3 bases and the J segment 1 base; nucleotides outside the gene matches: 9. The V gene's germline CDR1 is SGDLS and CDR2 YYNGEE. The CDR3 is 17 amino acids. The CDR3 loop reads CASSAPIAGVRTDTQYF. The CDR3 DNA is TGTGCCAGCAGCGCCCCCATAGCGGGGGTACGCACAGATACGCAGTATTTT.

V is TRBV5-1 and J is TRBJ1-1; 7 bases are shared with TRBD1. Germline assignment: CDR1 SGHRS and CDR2 YFSETQ. The CDR3 totals 17 residues. V was clipped by 1 base and J by 1 base; unmatched bases: 10. In DNA form, the CDR3 reads TGCGCCAGCAGCTTGAGGGCTATGGGACAGAGGAACACTGAAGCTTTCTTT. It yields the protein CASSLRAMGQRNTEAFF. Full variable domain (remainder filled in from reference TRBV5-1 and TRBJ1-1): KAGVTQTPRYLIKTRGQQVTLSCSPISGHRSVSWYQQTPGQGLQFLFEYFSETQRNKGNFPGRFSGRQFSNSRSEMNVSTLELGDSALYLCASSLRAMGQRNTEAFFGQGTRLTVV.

The V and J genes are TRBV11-2 and TRBJ2-1; D not resolved. Trimming shortened V by 1 base and J by 8 bases, and 15 bases separated the two germline ends. The CDR3 runs to 15 residues. Germline assignment: CDR1 SGHAT and CDR2 FQNNGV. DNA for the CDR3: TGTGCCAGCAGCTTAGTATTCCTTCCTAGACATGAGCAGTTCTTC. It yields the protein CASSLVFLPRHEQFF.

This clonotype was seen ten or more times. V is TRBV27 and J is TRBJ2-1, with D possibly matching TRBD2 (6 bases). V lost 2 bases to trimming and J lost 2 bases, with 7 bases between them. In germline, CDR1 is MNHEY, CDR2 SMNVEV (reference sequence). The CDR3 has 14 amino acids. The chain's CDR3 is CASSLSGPYNEQFF. As DNA, the CDR3 is TGTGCCAGCAGTTTAAGCGGGCCCTACAATGAGCAGTTCTTC.

The V call is TRBV20-1, the J call TRBJ2-1; D is unclear. CDR3 length: 17 amino acids. Deletions cut 0 bases from V and 9 bases from J, with 24 bases between. Germline V gene lookup returns CDR1 DFQATT and CDR2 SNEGSKA (reference sequence). CDR3 in amino acids: CSARDQNRQFHGTEQFF. CDR3 in DNA: TGCAGTGCTAGAGACCAGAATCGACAATTTCATGGAACTGAGCAGTTCTTC.

Only one count was recorded for this clonotype. The chain carries TRBV4-1 and TRBJ2-1; possible D gene TRBD2, 5 bases. The DNA end is more similar to TRBJ2-7, so the J call may be wrong. Germline V gives CDR1 MGHRA, CDR2 YSYEKL. This CDR3 is 16 amino acids long. CDR3: CASSLGTRRYYNEQYF. CDR3 nucleotides: TGCGCCAGCAGCCTGGGCACTAGGCGCTACTACAATGAGCAGTACTTC.

Comment on this clonotype: Its ends do not fully match the called genes, so a read error is possible. V is TRBV6-1 and J is TRBJ1-2, with D maybe TRBD1 (5 bases). The V gene's germline CDR1 is MNHNS and CDR2 SASEGT. The CDR3 spans 16 residues. The CDR3 nucleotides are TGTTCCAGCACCAATCGCCCAGGGTCGTTAGTATCCGGCTACACCTTC. This encodes CSSTNRPGSLVSGYTF.